This entry describes one T cell receptor (beta chain). Its antigen is as yet unknown. The germline gives CDR1 SGHDN, CDR2 FVKESK. The CDR3 has 15 residues. With V trimmed by 3 bases and J by 12 bases, 12 bases remained unmatched. The record originates from a study of T cell repertoires in cytomegalovirus infection. Looking at the study overall: Recently identified HLA-C-restricted CMV epitopes were among the peptides used. CMV infection together with matching HLA type was indicated by public TCR beta signatures.

One entry per CDR3 protein, called by TCRdb with MiXCR from the reads. This table has roughly 990,000 distinct CDR3 sequences, around 32% appearing once. General observations from the study: The response measured ex vivo was dominated by TCR beta clonotypes (HLA-C-restricted and CMV-specific).

The receptor comes from a human donor in good health (CMV status not recorded). Some clones in this sample may be carry-over from other donors' samples. The input for sequencing was cultured CD8+ T cells from PBMCs, taken from culture after CMV antigen stimulation. The chain carries TRBV14 and TRBJ2-1; 9 positions match TRBD1. The CDR3 coding sequence is TGTGCCAGCAGCCAGGGGGGACAGGGATGGGAAGCGCAGTTCTTC. This translates into CASSQGGQGWEAQFF. Combining the CDR3 with reference TRBV14 and TRBJ2-1 gives the whole variable domain EAGVTQFPSHSVIEKGQTVTLRCDPISGHDNLYWYRRVMGKEIKFLLHFVKESKQDESGMPNNRFLAERTGGTYSTLKVQPAELEDSGVYFCASSQGGQGWEAQFFGPGTRLTVL.